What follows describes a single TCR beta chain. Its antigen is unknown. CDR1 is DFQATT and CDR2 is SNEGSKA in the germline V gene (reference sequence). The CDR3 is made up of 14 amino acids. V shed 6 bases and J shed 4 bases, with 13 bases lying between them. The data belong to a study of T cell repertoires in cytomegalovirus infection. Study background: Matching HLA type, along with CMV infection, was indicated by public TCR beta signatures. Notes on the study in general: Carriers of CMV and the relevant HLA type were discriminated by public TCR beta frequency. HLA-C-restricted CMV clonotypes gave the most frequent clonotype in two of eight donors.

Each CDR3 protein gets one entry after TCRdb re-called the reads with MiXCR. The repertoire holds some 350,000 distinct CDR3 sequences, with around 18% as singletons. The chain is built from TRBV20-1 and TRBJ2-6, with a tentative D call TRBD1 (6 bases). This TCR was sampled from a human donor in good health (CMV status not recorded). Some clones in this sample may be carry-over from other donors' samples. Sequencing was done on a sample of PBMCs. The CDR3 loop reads CSALRQAGANVLTF. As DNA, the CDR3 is TGCAGTGCCCTCCGACAGGCGGGGGCCAACGTCCTGACTTTC.